The clone carrying this T cell receptor (beta chain) came up once. Its antigen is as yet unknown. These data belong to a study of cytomegalovirus exposure and HLA in healthy donors. The wider study: A subsequent analysis stated that the 100 to 150 validation repertoires were run on the same platform as the approximately 710 first-cohort repertoires. General study results and limits: Testing in vitro showed three CMV-associated chains specific for CMV antigens.

Trimming removed 4 bases from V and 5 bases from J; junction bases left unmatched: 11. CDR1 and CDR2 from the germline V gene are SGHAT and FQNNGV. This CDR3 has 16 residues. The validation cohort, a group of 120 or so subjects, included the donors and was separate from the roughly 700-subject first cohort. Sequencing used immunoSEQ multiplex PCR; TCRdb keeps in-frame clones, though not all of them. Altogether more than 200,000 clones are present, roughly 84% being singletons, with the ten largest covering around 11%. V and J are TRBV11-2 and TRBJ2-7; 10 nucleotides line up with TRBD2. The sequenced sample consisted of PBMCs. This TCR was recovered from a young man in good health and CMV-seropositive. The CDR3 nucleotides read TGTGCCAGCAGCTCCTCTCCAGCGGGAGGGCCGGACGAGCAGTACTTC. It translates to CASSSSPAGGPDEQYF.